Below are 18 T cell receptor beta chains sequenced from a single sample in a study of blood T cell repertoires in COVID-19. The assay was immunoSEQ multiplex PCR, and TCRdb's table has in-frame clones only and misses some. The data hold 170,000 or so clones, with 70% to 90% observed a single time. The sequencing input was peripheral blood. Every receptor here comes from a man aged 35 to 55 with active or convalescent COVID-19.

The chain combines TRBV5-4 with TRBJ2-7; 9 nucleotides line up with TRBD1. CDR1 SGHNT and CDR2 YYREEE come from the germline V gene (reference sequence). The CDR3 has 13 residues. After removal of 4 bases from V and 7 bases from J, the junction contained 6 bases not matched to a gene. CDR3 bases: TGTGCCAGCAGCCTTACAGGGGGCGGTGAGCAGTACTTC. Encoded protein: CASSLTGGGEQYF.

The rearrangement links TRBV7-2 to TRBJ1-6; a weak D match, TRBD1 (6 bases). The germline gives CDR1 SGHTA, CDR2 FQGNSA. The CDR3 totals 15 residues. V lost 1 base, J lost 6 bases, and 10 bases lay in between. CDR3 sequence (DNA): TGTGCCAGCAGCTTAGGCGGACAGCCTAATTCACCCCTCCACTTT. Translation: CASSLGGQPNSPLHF. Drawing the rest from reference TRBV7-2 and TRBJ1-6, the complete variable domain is GAGVSQSPSNKVTEKGKDVELRCDPISGHTALYWYRQSLGQGLEFLIYFQGNSAPDKSGLPSDRFSAERTGGSVSTLTIQRTQQEDSAVYLCASSLGGQPNSPLHFGNGTRLTVT.

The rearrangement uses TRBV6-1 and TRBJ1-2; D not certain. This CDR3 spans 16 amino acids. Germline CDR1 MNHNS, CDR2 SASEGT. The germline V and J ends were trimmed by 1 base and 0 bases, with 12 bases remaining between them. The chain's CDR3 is CASSEVPTPTNYGYTF. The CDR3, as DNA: TGTGCCAGCAGTGAAGTACCGACACCGACTAACTATGGCTACACCTTC.

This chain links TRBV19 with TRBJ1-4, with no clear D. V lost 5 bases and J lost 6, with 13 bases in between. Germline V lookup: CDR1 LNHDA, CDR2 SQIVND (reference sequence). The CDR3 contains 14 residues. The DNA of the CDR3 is TGTGCCAGTAGTCGAGGACGGGAAGATGAAAAACTGTTTTTT. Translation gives CASSRGREDEKLFF.

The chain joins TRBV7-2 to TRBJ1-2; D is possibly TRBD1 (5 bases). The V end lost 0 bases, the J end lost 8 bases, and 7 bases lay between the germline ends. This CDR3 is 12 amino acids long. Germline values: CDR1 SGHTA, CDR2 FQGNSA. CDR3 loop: CASSLAGLGYTF. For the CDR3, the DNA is TGTGCCAGCAGCTTAGCGGGGCTCGGCTACACCTTC.

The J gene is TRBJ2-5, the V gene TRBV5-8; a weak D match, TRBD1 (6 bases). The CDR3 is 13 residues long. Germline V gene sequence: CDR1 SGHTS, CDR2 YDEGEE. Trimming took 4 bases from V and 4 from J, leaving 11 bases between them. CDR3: CASSTGWGETQYF. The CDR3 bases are TGTGCCAGCAGCACAGGGTGGGGAGAGACCCAGTACTTC.

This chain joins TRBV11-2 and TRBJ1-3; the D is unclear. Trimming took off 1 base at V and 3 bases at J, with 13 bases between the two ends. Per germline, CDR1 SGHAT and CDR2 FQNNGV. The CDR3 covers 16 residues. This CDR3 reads CASSLVYSSNGNTIYF. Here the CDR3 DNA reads TGTGCCAGCAGCTTAGTGTACAGCTCTAATGGAAACACCATATATTTT.

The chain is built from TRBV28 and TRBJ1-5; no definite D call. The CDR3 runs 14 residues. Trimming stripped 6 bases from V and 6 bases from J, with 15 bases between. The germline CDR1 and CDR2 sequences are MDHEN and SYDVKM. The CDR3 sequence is CASSPGPRSQPQHF. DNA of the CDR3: TGTGCCAGCAGCCCTGGTCCTCGGAGTCAGCCCCAGCATTTT. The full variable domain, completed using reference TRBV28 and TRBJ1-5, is DVKVTQSSRYLVKRTGEKVFLECVQDMDHENMFWYRQDPGLGLRLIYFSYDVKMKEKGDIPEGYSVSREKKERFSLILESASTNQTSMYLCASSPGPRSQPQHFGDGTRLSIL.

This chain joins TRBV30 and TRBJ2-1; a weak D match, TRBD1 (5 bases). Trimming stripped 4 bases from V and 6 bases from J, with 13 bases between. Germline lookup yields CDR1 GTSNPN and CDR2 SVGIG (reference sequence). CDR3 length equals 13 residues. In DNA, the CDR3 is TGTGCCTGGACCCCCAAGGGGATCAATGAGCAGTTCTTC. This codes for CAWTPKGINEQFF.

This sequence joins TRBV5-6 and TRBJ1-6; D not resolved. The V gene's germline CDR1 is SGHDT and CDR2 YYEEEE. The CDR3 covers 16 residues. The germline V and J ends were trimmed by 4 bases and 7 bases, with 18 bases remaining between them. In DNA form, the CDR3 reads TGTGCCAGCAGCAACGGCGGAGGACCGGTAAATTCACCCCTCCACTTT. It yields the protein CASSNGGGPVNSPLHF. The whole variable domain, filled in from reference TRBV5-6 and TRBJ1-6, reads DAGVTQSPTHLIKTRGQQVTLRCSPKSGHDTVSWYQQALGQGPQFIFQYYEEEERQRGNFPDRFSGHQFPNYSSELNVNALLLGDSALYLCASSNGGGPVNSPLHFGNGTRLTVT.

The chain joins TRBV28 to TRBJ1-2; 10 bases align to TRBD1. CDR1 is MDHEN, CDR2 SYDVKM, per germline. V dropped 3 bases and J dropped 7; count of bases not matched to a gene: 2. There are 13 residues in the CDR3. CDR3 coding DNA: TGTGCCAGCAGTTTGTGGGACAGGGGTGGCTACACCTTC. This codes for CASSLWDRGGYTF.

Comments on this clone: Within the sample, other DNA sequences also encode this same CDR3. The CDR3, as DNA: TGTGCCAGCAGCTTAGGGCAGGGCAATCAGCCCCAGCATTTT. It is translated as CASSLGQGNQPQHF. The chain carries TRBV7-9 and TRBJ1-5; no definite D call. The germline gives CDR1 SEHNR, CDR2 FQNEAQ (reference sequence). V lost 1 base to trimming and J lost 2 bases, with 6 bases between them. The CDR3 sequence is 14 residues long.

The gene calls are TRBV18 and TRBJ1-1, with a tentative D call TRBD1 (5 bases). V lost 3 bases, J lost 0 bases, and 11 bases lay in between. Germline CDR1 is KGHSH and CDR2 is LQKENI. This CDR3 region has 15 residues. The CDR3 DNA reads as TGTGCCAGCTCACCGAACAGGTTCGTGAACACTGAAGCTTTCTTT. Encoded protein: CASSPNRFVNTEAFF.

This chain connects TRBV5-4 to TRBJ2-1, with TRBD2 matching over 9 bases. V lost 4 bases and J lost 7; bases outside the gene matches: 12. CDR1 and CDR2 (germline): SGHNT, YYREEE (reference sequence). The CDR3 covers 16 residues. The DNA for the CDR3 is TGTGCCAGCAGCCTAGCTGGCGGGGGGGCAGGAAATGAGCAGTTCTTC. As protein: CASSLAGGGAGNEQFF.

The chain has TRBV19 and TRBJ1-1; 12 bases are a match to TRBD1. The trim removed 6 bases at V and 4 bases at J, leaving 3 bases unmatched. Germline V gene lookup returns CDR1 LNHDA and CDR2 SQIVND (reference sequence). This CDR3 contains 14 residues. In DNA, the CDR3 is TGTGCCAGTAGGGGACAGGGGGCATTCACTGAAGCTTTCTTT. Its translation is CASRGQGAFTEAFF.

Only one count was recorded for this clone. CDR3 region: CASSPTLLQGVDEKLFF. The CDR3 DNA reads TGTGCCAGCAGCCCGACCCTATTACAGGGCGTAGATGAAAAACTGTTTTTT. The V and J genes are TRBV27 and TRBJ1-4; possible D gene TRBD1, 6 bases. Germline-derived CDR1 and CDR2 are MNHEY and SMNVEV (reference sequence). This CDR3 contains 17 residues. V was cut by 6 bases and J by 6 bases, with 23 bases left in between.

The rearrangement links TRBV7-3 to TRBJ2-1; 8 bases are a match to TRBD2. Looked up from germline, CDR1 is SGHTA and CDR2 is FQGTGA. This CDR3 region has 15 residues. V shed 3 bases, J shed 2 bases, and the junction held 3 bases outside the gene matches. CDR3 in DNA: TGTGCCAGCAGCTTGATCGGGGGGGCCTACAATGAGCAGTTCTTC. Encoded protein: CASSLIGGAYNEQFF.

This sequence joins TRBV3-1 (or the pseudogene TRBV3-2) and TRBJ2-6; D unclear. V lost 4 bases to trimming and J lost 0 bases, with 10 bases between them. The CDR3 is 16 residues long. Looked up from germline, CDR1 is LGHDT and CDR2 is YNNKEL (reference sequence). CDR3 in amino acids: CASSPLRFSGANVLTF. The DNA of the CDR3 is TGTGCCAGCAGCCCATTACGGTTCTCTGGGGCCAACGTCCTGACTTTC.